The TCR beta chain described here comes from a study of CD8 T cells in ankylosing spondylitis. Findings and limits, study-wide: Disease-linked clones bore a CD8+ phenotype, appearing relatively rarely in peripheral blood. One TCR beta motif, made up of roughly eight highly homologous variants, appeared characteristic of ankylosing spondylitis blood.

For this clonotype: Its antigen is unknown. A junction boundary mismatches the germline segment, possibly from a read error.

Germline assignment: CDR1 SGHTA and CDR2 FQGNSA. The CDR3 runs to 16 residues. TCRdb processed the 5' RACE reads anew with MiXCR; each CDR3 protein has one entry. This table holds 200,000 to 300,000 distinct CDR3 sequences, roughly 32% found once. The chain has TRBV7-2 and TRBJ2-1; D unclear. The origin of this receptor is a male donor with ankylosing spondylitis or in good health (not recorded which). The sample consisted of blood, either unsorted or a sorted T cell fraction (not recorded which). CDR3 DNA: TGTGCCACCAGCCCCGACCCCCTGGGCCCCTACAATGAGCAGTTCTTC. This encodes CATSPDPLGPYNEQFF. Full variable domain (outside the CDR3, taken from reference TRBV7-2 and TRBJ2-1): GAGVSQSPSNKVTEKGKDVELRCDPISGHTALYWYRQSLGQGLEFLIYFQGNSAPDKSGLPSDRFSAERTGGSVSTLTIQRTQQEDSAVYLCATSPDPLGPYNEQFFGPGTRLTVL.